Below, 30 T cell receptor beta chains from the same sample are listed, as sequenced in a study of identical twins. TCRdb re-derived calls from the 5' RACE reads in MiXCR, one entry per CDR3 protein. The table has some 1,600,000 distinct CDR3 sequences, less than 35% seen once; the top ten hold about 0.3%. Material for sequencing was cord blood. The receptors were sampled from a newborn girl in good health.

This clonotype was seen at least ten times. The gene calls are TRBV7-9 and TRBJ2-1; D not resolved. Germline loops: CDR1 SEHNR, CDR2 FQNEAQ (reference sequence). CDR3 length: 10 residues. Trimming left V 6 bases short and J 8 bases short, with 5 bases between. In DNA form, the CDR3 reads TGTGCCAGCAGTGTGTATGAGCAGTTCTTC. Protein product: CASSVYEQFF.

The genes are TRBV20-1 and TRBJ2-4; TRBD1 matches at 8 bases. Trimming at V came to 0 bases and at J to 6 bases, leaving 4 bases not matched to a gene. This CDR3 contains 14 residues. CDR1 is DFQATT and CDR2 is SNEGSKA in the germline V gene (reference sequence). The CDR3 bases are TGCAGTGCTAGAGAACAGGGGGTACGAAACATTCAGTACTTC. Translated, it gives CSAREQGVRNIQYF.

The table lists this clonotype with a few counts. An end of the junction differs from the germline gene, which may be a read error. The DNA of the CDR3 is TGTTCCAGCAGCTTTTACAATGAGCAGTTCTTC. Its translation is CSSSFYNEQFF. This rearrangement joins TRBV7-2 to TRBJ2-1; D not resolved. The CDR3 covers 11 residues. Germline CDR1 is SGHTA and CDR2 is FQGNSA.

The chain recombines TRBV12-3 or TRBV12-4 with TRBJ2-1; possibly TRBD2 for D (6 bases). The V end lost 3 bases, the J end lost 1 base, and 13 bases lay between the germline ends. The CDR3 has 16 residues. DNA for the CDR3: TGTGCCAGCAGTTTGGGTGTGCGGGGATCCTACAATGAGCAGTTCTTC. It yields the protein CASSLGVRGSYNEQFF.

J is TRBJ2-5 and V is TRBV24-1; unclear D gene. Trimming removed 2 bases at V and 11 bases at J, with 14 bases between. Germline V gives CDR1 KGHDR, CDR2 SFDVKD. The CDR3 contains 13 residues. Here the CDR3 DNA reads TGTGCCACCAGTGATTCCGTCTATTATGAGCAGTACTTC. Its translation: CATSDSVYYEQYF.

This sequence joins TRBV2 and TRBJ2-1; D is unclear. The V end was cut by 7 bases, the J end by 8 bases, with 9 bases between. CDR3 size: 11 residues. Germline V gene lookup returns CDR1 SNHLY and CDR2 FYNNEI. In nucleotides, the CDR3 is TGTGCCAGCACGTACTCGGATGAGCAGTTCTTC. Its translation is CASTYSDEQFF.

The chain combines TRBV9 with TRBJ1-4, with D perhaps matching TRBD1 (5 bases). The CDR3 is 15 amino acids. Trimming took 4 bases from V and 8 from J, leaving 18 bases between them. Germline lookup yields CDR1 SGDLS and CDR2 YYNGEE. The CDR3 DNA reads as TGTGCCAGCAGCCCAGTGCTGGGGGTCGGGGAAAAACTGTTTTTT. This codes for CASSPVLGVGEKLFF.

The CDR3 DNA is TGTGCCACCAGTGTTTCTCCCAGCTCTGGGGCCAACGTCCTGACTTTC. Its translation is CATSVSPSSGANVLTF. This chain joins TRBV24-1 and TRBJ2-6, with D hard to call. Germline V CDR1 and CDR2: KGHDR, SFDVKD. The CDR3 runs to 16 residues. Trimming took off 5 bases at V and 0 bases at J, with 10 bases between the two ends.

This clonotype showed up just a few times. The chain employs TRBV28 and TRBJ2-2, with 16 nucleotides matching TRBD2. The V segment lost 6 bases and the J segment 0 bases; nucleotides outside the gene matches: 10. This CDR3 is 20 amino acids long. Germline V lookup: CDR1 MDHEN, CDR2 SYDVKM. This CDR3 reads CASSPIGTSGRASNTGELFF. The CDR3 nucleotides read TGTGCCAGCAGCCCAATCGGGACTAGCGGGAGGGCCTCGAACACCGGGGAGCTGTTTTTT.

This rearrangement joins TRBV5-1 to TRBJ2-3, with D perhaps matching TRBD2 (5 bases). V gave up 2 bases and J gave up 4 bases, with 8 bases separating them. Germline V gene data show CDR1 as SGHRS and CDR2 as YFSETQ. CDR3 length equals 13 residues. CDR3 DNA: TGCGCCAGCAGCTTTGCGGGCCCAGATACGCAGTATTTT. Translated, it gives CASSFAGPDTQYF.

About this clonotype itself: One end of the junction does not line up with germline, which may come from a read error. The rearrangement uses TRBV6-1 and TRBJ2-7, with TRBD1 identical over 9 bases. CDR3 size: 13 residues. Germline-derived CDR1 and CDR2 are MNHNS and SASEGT. DNA of the CDR3: TGTGCCAGCAGGGGACAGGGCTTATACGAGCGGTACTTC. Its translation: CASRGQGLYERYF.

This sequence joins TRBV10-3 and TRBJ2-1; D might be TRBD1 (7 bases). The CDR3 is 13 amino acids. Trimming took off 8 bases at V and 5 bases at J, with 13 bases between the two ends. In germline, CDR1 is ENHRY, CDR2 SYGVKD. CDR3 in amino acids: CAIGGTVNNEQFF. Written as DNA, the CDR3 is TGTGCCATCGGGGGGACAGTAAACAATGAGCAGTTCTTC.

This clonotype was counted only a few times. This CDR3 is CASSSGTGGSEQYF. In DNA form, the CDR3 reads TGTGCCAGCTCATCCGGGACAGGGGGCAGCGAGCAGTACTTC. The rearrangement joins TRBV18 to TRBJ2-7, with 12 nucleotides matching TRBD1. CDR1 KGHSH and CDR2 LQKENI come from the germline V gene. The CDR3 is 14 residues long. V gave up 5 bases and J gave up 6 bases; unmatched junction bases: 5.

The genes are TRBV27 and TRBJ2-3, with D unresolved. The CDR3 has 14 residues. The V gene lost 6 bases and the J gene lost 1 base, with 11 bases spanning the gap. Germline V CDR1 and CDR2: MNHEY, SMNVEV (reference sequence). In DNA form, the CDR3 reads TGTGCCAGCAGCCCCTGTATGTGCACAGATACGCAGTATTTT. Its protein product is CASSPCMCTDTQYF.

At least ten counts were recorded for this clonotype. The chain joins TRBV29-1 to TRBJ2-1; maybe TRBD2 (5 bases). Trimming cost V 3 bases and J 4 bases, with 22 bases left between them. The CDR3 covers 17 residues. CDR1 is SQVTM and CDR2 is ANQGSEA in the germline V gene. CDR3: CSVDGSASERDYNEQFF. For the CDR3, the DNA is TGCAGCGTTGATGGTTCGGCTTCAGAGAGGGATTACAATGAGCAGTTCTTC.

The genes are TRBV28 and TRBJ2-7; 7 nucleotides match TRBD1. Looked up from germline, CDR1 is MDHEN and CDR2 is SYDVKM. The ends lost 6 bases at V and 2 bases at J; junction bases unmatched: 10. The CDR3 length is 15 residues. The CDR3 here is CASSVGQVPPYEQYF. The CDR3 DNA reads as TGTGCCAGCAGCGTCGGACAGGTCCCCCCCTACGAGCAGTACTTC.

A remark on this clonotype: One junction end does not reproduce the germline sequence, and a read error may be involved. V and J are TRBV4-2 and TRBJ2-1; D gene uncertain. Germline V gene data show CDR1 as LGHNA and CDR2 as YNFKEQ. The CDR3 contains 14 residues. CDR3 in amino acids: CASSQVLGRNGQFF. CDR3 nucleotide sequence: TGTGCCAGCAGCCAAGTCCTAGGACGCAATGGGCAGTTCTTC.

The chain links TRBV5-1 to TRBJ2-7; a possible D gene is TRBD1 (6 bases). V dropped 4 bases and J dropped 3 bases, with 17 bases sitting between them. The CDR3 has 15 residues. Looked up from germline, CDR1 is SGHRS and CDR2 is YFSETQ. The CDR3 protein is CASSVQGEGYYEQYF. CDR3 nucleotide sequence: TGCGCCAGCAGCGTACAGGGTGAGGGGTACTACGAGCAGTACTTC.

The J gene is TRBJ2-4, the V gene TRBV21-1; the listed D gene, TRBD1, was not tested against the DNA. Judging by the DNA end, TRBJ2-7 fits better; the J call may be wrong. TRBV21-1 is noted as a pseudogene. CDR3 length equals 14 residues. CDR3 bases: TGTGCCAGCAGCAAAGACGGGACAACCTACGAGCAGTACTTC. Protein product: CASSKDGTTYEQYF.

This clonotype was observed a handful of times. The chain carries TRBV29-1 and TRBJ1-4; maybe TRBD1 (6 bases). Germline V gives CDR1 SQVTM, CDR2 ANQGSEA. The V and J ends lost 0 bases and 10 bases respectively, with 18 bases between them. This CDR3 spans 15 amino acids. The CDR3, as DNA: TGCAGCGTTGAAGATCCGGGACACCGCAGGGGAAAACTGTTTTTT. This gives the protein CSVEDPGHRRGKLFF.

V and J are TRBV3-1 and TRBJ1-3; no clear D gene. V gave up 8 bases and J gave up 0 bases, with 11 bases separating them. The CDR3 covers 14 residues. Per the germline V gene, CDR1 is LGHDT and CDR2 is YNNKEL (reference sequence). The CDR3: CASGPTLSGNTIYF. Here the CDR3 DNA reads TGTGCCAGCGGTCCGACACTCTCTGGAAACACCATATATTTT.

This chain links TRBV5-1 with TRBJ2-3, with a possible D match to TRBD1 (6 bases). Germline lookup yields CDR1 SGHRS and CDR2 YFSETQ. V was cut by 3 bases and J by 1 base, with 12 bases left in between. This CDR3 comprises 15 residues. Written as DNA, the CDR3 is TGCGCCAGCAGCTCGGGACACCGCGGCACAGATACGCAGTATTTT. This sequence encodes CASSSGHRGTDTQYF.

The chain's CDR3 is CSVGNRGAEQYF. CDR3 nucleotides: TGCAGCGTTGGAAACCGGGGTGCAGAGCAGTACTTC. The chain is built from TRBV29-1 and TRBJ2-7; a possible D gene is TRBD2 (5 bases). The CDR3 contains 12 residues. Trimming pared 4 bases from V and 7 bases from J, leaving 14 bases between. CDR1 and CDR2 from the germline V gene are SQVTM and ANQGSEA.

The V and J genes are TRBV24-1 and TRBJ2-5; 11 bases align to TRBD1. CDR1 is KGHDR and CDR2 is SFDVKD in the germline V gene. V lost 2 bases, J lost 11 bases, and 9 bases stayed unmatched. This CDR3 contains 15 residues. The CDR3 loop is CATSDSGQGGNEQYF. In DNA, the CDR3 is TGTGCCACCAGTGATTCGGGACAGGGGGGGAATGAGCAGTACTTC.

V and J are TRBV3-1 and TRBJ1-4; D remains ambiguous. Trimming took off 5 bases at V and 6 bases at J, with 13 bases between the two ends. The length of the CDR3 is 14 residues. In germline, CDR1 is LGHDT, CDR2 YNNKEL (reference sequence). CDR3 amino acids: CASSSRAQDEKLFF. The DNA for the CDR3 is TGTGCCAGCAGCTCCCGGGCCCAAGATGAAAAACTGTTTTTT.

V gene TRBV13 combines with J gene TRBJ2-7; 9 nucleotides align to TRBD1. The CDR3 is 17 amino acids. V was pared by 4 bases and J by 3 bases, with 13 bases of the junction left unmatched. Germline CDR1 and CDR2: PRHDT and FYEKMQ (reference sequence). CDR3 DNA: TGTGCCAGCAGCTCGGGACAGGGACGCGGTGCCCTCTACGAGCAGTACTTC. Translated, it gives CASSSGQGRGALYEQYF.

The chain recombines TRBV10-1 with TRBJ2-2; D may be TRBD1 (6 bases). Germline V gene sequence: CDR1 WNHNN, CDR2 SYGVQD (reference sequence). The germline V and J ends were trimmed by 2 bases and 7 bases, with 11 bases remaining between them. CDR3 length equals 14 residues. CDR3 coding DNA: TGCGCCAGCAGTGAGGGGGGCCTAAACGGGGAGCTGTTTTTT. Encoded protein: CASSEGGLNGELFF.

This chain links TRBV27 with TRBJ2-7; 9 nucleotides agree with TRBD1. Looked up from germline, CDR1 is MNHEY and CDR2 is SMNVEV (reference sequence). The V gene end was trimmed by 5 bases and the J gene end by 4 bases; junction bases not matched to a gene: 12. The CDR3 runs 16 residues. CDR3 nucleotide sequence: TGTGCCAGCAGTAAACCCGGGACAGGGTCGCGGTACGAGCAGTACTTC. As protein: CASSKPGTGSRYEQYF.

This clonotype was counted at least ten times. The CDR3 loop is CASSKPGQGQGGYTF. In DNA form, the CDR3 reads TGTGCCAGCAGTAAACCGGGACAGGGGCAGGGTGGCTACACCTTC. The gene calls are TRBV6-5 and TRBJ1-2, with 10 bases matching TRBD1. Germline V gene sequence: CDR1 MNHEY, CDR2 SVGAGI. CDR3 length equals 15 residues. Trimming removed 5 bases from V and 7 bases from J; junction bases left unmatched: 10.

A few counts support this clonotype. This sequence joins TRBV20-1 and TRBJ1-6; 9 nucleotides agree with TRBD1. Germline V gene data show CDR1 as DFQATT and CDR2 as SNEGSKA (reference sequence). There are 13 residues in the CDR3. V lost 6 bases and J lost 8; bases outside the gene matches: 5. In DNA, the CDR3 is TGCAGTGCAAACAGGGGGCGGGATTCACCCCTCCACTTT. It translates to CSANRGRDSPLHF.